These 24 T cell receptor beta chains originate from one sample sequenced in a study of T cells in localized non-small cell lung cancer. The assay was immunoSEQ multiplex PCR, and TCRdb's table has in-frame clones only and misses some. The sample gives roughly 77,000 clones, around 89% of which show up once; 20% to 25% is in the top ten. The source was peripheral blood, collected before any cancer treatment. These receptors were collected from a woman aged 40-69 years with stage I squamous cell lung carcinoma.

In its sample, this clone was seen once. The V call is TRBV19, the J call TRBJ1-1; weak D call: TRBD1 (6 bases). Deletions cut 4 bases from V and 4 bases from J, with 13 bases between. Germline V gene sequence: CDR1 LNHDA, CDR2 SQIVND (reference sequence). The CDR3 runs to 14 residues. The CDR3 protein is CASSNGQLTTEAFF. As DNA, the CDR3 is TGTGCCAGTAGTAACGGACAGCTCACCACTGAAGCTTTCTTT.

The chain couples TRBV6-5 to TRBJ1-1; possibly TRBD1 for D (5 bases). The CDR3 runs 13 residues. CDR1 and CDR2 (germline): MNHEY, SVGAGI. V lost 2 bases and J lost 6, with 10 bases in between. Written as DNA, the CDR3 is TGTGCCAGCAGTTACGAGGGGATCGCTGAAGCTTTCTTT. Translation: CASSYEGIAEAFF.

The chain is built from TRBV29-1 and TRBJ2-3; D uncertain. V dropped 4 bases and J dropped 2 bases, with 7 bases sitting between them. Germline lookup yields CDR1 SQVTM and CDR2 ANQGSEA. The CDR3 length is 12 residues. The CDR3, as DNA: TGCAGCGTTGCACAGAACACAGATACGCAGTATTTT. Amino acid sequence: CSVAQNTDTQYF.

The genes are TRBV7-8 and TRBJ2-5, with a possible D match to TRBD2 (5 bases). Trimming removed 5 bases at V and 2 bases at J, with 18 bases between. Germline V CDR1 and CDR2: SGHVS, FQNEAQ. This CDR3 spans 16 amino acids. CDR3 DNA sequence: TGTGCCAGCAGCCGGACTCCGACCACCTTTCAAGAGACCCAGTACTTC. Translated: CASSRTPTTFQETQYF.

The chain carries TRBV6-5 and TRBJ1-1, with D perhaps TRBD1 (6 bases). Germline V gene sequence: CDR1 MNHEY, CDR2 SVGAGI. The CDR3 has 16 amino acids. The V end was cut by 2 bases, the J end by 0 bases, with 13 bases between. The CDR3 spells CASSYVGGPLNTEAFF. The CDR3 nucleotides read TGTGCCAGCAGTTACGTCGGGGGGCCTTTGAACACTGAAGCTTTCTTT.

The rearrangement uses TRBV6-1 and TRBJ2-1; the D call may be TRBD1 or TRBD2 (5 bases each). Per germline, CDR1 MNHNS and CDR2 SASEGT. The length of the CDR3 is 13 residues. Trimming left V 8 bases short and J 3 bases short, with 11 bases between. For the CDR3, the DNA is TGTGCCAGCGAGGGCGACAGCTACAATGAGCAGTTCTTC. This encodes CASEGDSYNEQFF.

The genes are TRBV9 and TRBJ2-3; 9 nucleotides match TRBD2. CDR3 length equals 16 residues. After removal of 1 base from V and 4 bases from J, the junction contained 7 bases not matched to a gene. The germline gives CDR1 SGDLS, CDR2 YYNGEE. This chain's CDR3 is CASSVSSGGRPDTQYF. CDR3 DNA: TGTGCCAGCAGCGTAAGCAGCGGGGGGAGACCAGATACGCAGTATTTT.

This clone was seen repeatedly, ten times or more. The rearrangement uses TRBV10-1 and TRBJ2-3; no firm D call. The CDR3 contains 13 residues. Germline CDR1 is WNHNN and CDR2 is SYGVQD (reference sequence). V was pared by 5 bases and J by 3 bases, with 9 bases between. CDR3 residues: CASSLALTDTQYF. The CDR3 nucleotides read TGCGCCAGCAGTTTAGCACTAACAGATACGCAGTATTTT.

In regard to this clone: Distinct nucleotide sequences in the sample also encode this CDR3. V gene TRBV5-4 combines with J gene TRBJ2-1, with a possible D match to TRBD2 (5 bases). Germline V lookup: CDR1 SGHNT, CDR2 YYREEE (reference sequence). The CDR3 runs 13 residues. The V and J ends lost 4 bases and 6 bases respectively, with 11 bases between them. The CDR3 protein is CASSPPGLNEQFF. CDR3 DNA: TGTGCCAGCAGCCCCCCCGGACTCAATGAGCAGTTCTTC.

This sequence joins TRBV5-1 and TRBJ1-5; possibly TRBD1 for D (6 bases). Germline CDR1 is SGHRS and CDR2 is YFSETQ. The CDR3 loop spans 16 amino acids. With 4 bases removed from V and 3 bases from J, the gap between germline ends came to 17 bases. The CDR3 here is CASSAVGGMANQPQHF. In nucleotides, the CDR3 is TGCGCCAGCAGCGCGGTAGGGGGGATGGCCAATCAGCCCCAGCATTTT.

The gene calls are TRBV9 and TRBJ1-5, with D unclear. Germline CDR1 reads SGDLS; CDR2 reads YYNGEE. Trimming stripped 0 bases from V and 4 bases from J, with 8 bases between. There are 14 residues in the CDR3. The CDR3 DNA follows: TGTGCCAGCAGCGTAGGAACAGCAAATCAGCCCCAGCATTTT. Protein sequence: CASSVGTANQPQHF.

This clone was picked up one time. The chain carries TRBV5-1 and TRBJ1-1; possible D gene TRBD1, 5 bases. Trimming pared 5 bases from V and 0 bases from J, leaving 11 bases between. The CDR3 is made up of 14 amino acids. Germline lookup yields CDR1 SGHRS and CDR2 YFSETQ. The CDR3 DNA reads TGCGCCAGCAGGGCGGCAGGGCTGAACACTGAAGCTTTCTTT. Translation gives CASRAAGLNTEAFF.

V is TRBV13 and J is TRBJ2-6, with a possible D match to TRBD1 (7 bases). Trimming shortened V by 0 bases and J by 1 base, and 13 bases separated the two germline ends. Germline V CDR1 and CDR2: PRHDT, FYEKMQ (reference sequence). The CDR3 sequence is 18 residues long. The CDR3 sequence: CASSLGLAGGSGANVLTF. CDR3 sequence (DNA): TGTGCCAGCAGCTTAGGCCTGGCAGGGGGGTCTGGGGCCAACGTCCTGACTTTC. Based on the CDR3 plus reference TRBV13 and TRBJ2-6, the full variable domain is AAGVIQSPRHLIKEKRETATLKCYPIPRHDTVYWYQQGPGQDPQFLISFYEKMQSDKGSIPDRFSAQQFSDYHSELNMSSLELGDSALYFCASSLGLAGGSGANVLTFGAGSRLTVL.

The CDR3 loop reads CASSVQGTGVLDTQYF. The CDR3 nucleotides read TGCGCCAGCAGCGTACAGGGGACAGGAGTTTTAGATACGCAGTATTTT. J is TRBJ2-3 and V is TRBV5-1, with TRBD1 identical over 8 bases. The ends lost 4 bases at V and 5 bases at J; junction bases unmatched: 12. CDR1 SGHRS and CDR2 YFSETQ come from the germline V gene. The CDR3 covers 16 residues. Full variable domain (remainder filled in from reference TRBV5-1 and TRBJ2-3): KAGVTQTPRYLIKTRGQQVTLSCSPISGHRSVSWYQQTPGQGLQFLFEYFSETQRNKGNFPGRFSGRQFSNSRSEMNVSTLELGDSALYLCASSVQGTGVLDTQYFGPGTRLTVL.

The gene calls are TRBV4-2 and TRBJ2-2, with TRBD1 matching 10 bases. The germline V gene encodes CDR1 LGHNA and CDR2 YNFKEQ. The CDR3 runs to 16 residues. Trimming took 1 base from V and 5 from J; bases not matched to a gene: 4. This chain's CDR3 is CASSQGGTGVTGELFF. CDR3 DNA sequence: TGTGCCAGCAGCCAAGGAGGGACAGGGGTAACCGGGGAGCTGTTTTTT.

The V gene is TRBV6-6, the J gene TRBJ1-1; TRBD1 might be the D (5 bases). The CDR3 runs 14 residues. The germline gives CDR1 MNHNY, CDR2 SVGAGI (reference sequence). Trimming took 0 bases from V and 9 from J, leaving 14 bases between them. CDR3 amino acids: CASSYSGPPGQAFF. The CDR3 bases are TGTGCCAGCAGTTACTCGGGGCCCCCCGGTCAAGCTTTCTTT.

This clone came up once. The rearrangement joins TRBV2 to TRBJ2-7; D is ambiguous. The length of the CDR3 is 11 residues. V lost 5 bases, J lost 0 bases, and 2 bases lay in between. Germline values: CDR1 SNHLY, CDR2 FYNNEI. DNA for the CDR3: TGTGCCAGCAGTAGCTCCTACGAGCAGTACTTC. Protein product: CASSSSYEQYF.

The V gene is TRBV5-4, the J gene TRBJ1-1; the match to TRBD1 covers 10 bases. The CDR3 covers 14 residues. The V segment lost 0 bases and the J segment 4 bases; nucleotides outside the gene matches: 0. Germline V gene lookup returns CDR1 SGHNT and CDR2 YYREEE (reference sequence). The CDR3 region has the DNA TGTGCCAGCAGCTTGGGGACAGGGGGCACTGAAGCTTTCTTT. This gives the protein CASSLGTGGTEAFF.

The chain joins TRBV7-3 to TRBJ2-1; perhaps TRBD1 as D (5 bases). V lost 5 bases to trimming and J lost 0 bases, with 8 bases between them. The germline gives CDR1 SGHTA, CDR2 FQGTGA. The CDR3 is 14 amino acids. The CDR3, as DNA: TGTGCCAGCAGCCCGACAGTCTCCTACAATGAGCAGTTCTTC. Its translation is CASSPTVSYNEQFF. The complete variable domain, with remaining parts taken from reference TRBV7-3 and TRBJ2-1, reads GAGVSQTPSNKVTEKGKYVELRCDPISGHTALYWYRQSLGQGPEFLIYFQGTGAADDSGLPNDRFFAVRPEGSVSTLKIQRTERGDSAVYLCASSPTVSYNEQFFGPGTRLTVL.

The J gene is TRBJ1-4, the V gene TRBV2, with TRBD1 as a possible D gene (5 bases). V dropped 4 bases and J dropped 13 bases, with 16 bases sitting between them. Looked up from germline, CDR1 is SNHLY and CDR2 is FYNNEI. The CDR3 contains 13 residues. CDR3 loop: CASSVGTEGRLFF. CDR3 sequence (DNA): TGTGCCAGCAGTGTCGGGACGGAGGGGAGACTGTTTTTT.

A few counts support this clone. V gene TRBV18 combines with J gene TRBJ1-2; no reliable D call. V was clipped by 4 bases and J by 2 bases, with 8 bases between them. The CDR3 runs to 13 residues. Per the germline V gene, CDR1 is KGHSH and CDR2 is LQKENI. CDR3 protein: CASSQQTNYGYTF. Here the CDR3 DNA reads TGTGCCAGCTCACAACAGACGAACTATGGCTACACCTTC.

The chain has TRBV7-3 and TRBJ1-6; TRBD1 matches at 7 bases. Germline CDR1 and CDR2: SGHTA and FQGTGA. This CDR3 contains 14 residues. J gave up 7 bases and V 5 bases, and 5 bases lay outside the gene matches. CDR3 sequence: CASSRGQPNSPLHF. For the CDR3, the DNA is TGTGCCAGCAGCCGGGGACAGCCAAATTCACCCCTCCACTTT.

V is TRBV7-9 and J is TRBJ2-3; the D gene is possibly TRBD2 (7 bases). Germline CDR1 SEHNR, CDR2 FQNEAQ (reference sequence). The CDR3 has 16 amino acids. V was shortened by 4 bases and J by 7 bases, with 21 bases between the two germline ends. The CDR3 loop reads CASSYQGGGASNTQYF. The CDR3 DNA reads TGTGCCAGCAGCTACCAGGGAGGGGGGGCCTCGAATACGCAGTATTTT.

The chain links TRBV10-3 to TRBJ2-5; 7 bases align to TRBD1. There are 14 residues in the CDR3. The junction had 6 bases not matched to a gene; V was cut back by 3 bases and J by 5 bases. Looked up from germline, CDR1 is ENHRY and CDR2 is SYGVKD. The CDR3 DNA sequence: TGTGCCATCAGTGATCTACAGGGGTGGGAGACCCAGTACTTC. It translates to CAISDLQGWETQYF.